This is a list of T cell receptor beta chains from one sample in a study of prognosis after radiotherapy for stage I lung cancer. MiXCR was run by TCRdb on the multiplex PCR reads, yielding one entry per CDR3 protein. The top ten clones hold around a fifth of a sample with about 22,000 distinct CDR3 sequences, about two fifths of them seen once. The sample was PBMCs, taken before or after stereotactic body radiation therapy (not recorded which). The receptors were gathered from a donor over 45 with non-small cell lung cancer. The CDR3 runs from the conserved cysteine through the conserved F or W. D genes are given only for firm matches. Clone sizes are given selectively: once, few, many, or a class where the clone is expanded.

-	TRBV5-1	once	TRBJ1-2	CASSLEGGPSGYTF	TGCGCCAGCAGCTTGGAGGGGGGGCCGAGCGGCTACACCTTC
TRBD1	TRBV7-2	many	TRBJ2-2	CASSHLDREAGELFF	TGTGCCAGCAGCCATTTGGACAGGGAGGCCGGGGAGCTGTTTTTT
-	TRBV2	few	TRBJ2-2	CASSVGAGELFF	TGTGCCAGCAGTGTTGGGGCCGGGGAGCTGTTTTTT
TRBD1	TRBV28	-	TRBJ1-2	CASSQSTGARVGGYTF	TGTGCCAGCAGTCAATCGACAGGGGCTCGGGTCGGTGGCTACACCTTC
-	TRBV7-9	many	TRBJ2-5	CASSPSREPQETQYF	TGTGCCAGCAGCCCCAGTAGGGAACCTCAAGAGACCCAGTACTTC
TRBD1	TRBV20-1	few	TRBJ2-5	CSVTGGQETQYF	TGCAGTGTTACAGGGGGCCAAGAGACCCAGTACTTC
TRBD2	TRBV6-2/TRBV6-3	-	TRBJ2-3	CASSYWRGGPSTDTQYF	TGTGCCAGTAGTTACTGGCGGGGGGGACCTAGCACAGATACGCAGTATTTT
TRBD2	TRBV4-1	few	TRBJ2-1	CASSRRSGRAGSANEQFF	TGCGCCAGCAGCCGCCGTAGCGGGAGGGCCGGGTCGGCAAATGAGCAGTTCTTC
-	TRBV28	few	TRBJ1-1	CASSLLGGRNTEAFF	TGTGCCAGCAGTTTATTGGGGGGCAGGAACACTGAAGCTTTCTTT
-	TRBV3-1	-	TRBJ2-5	CASSLGEASAQYF	TGTGCCAGCAGCCTGGGGGAGGCCTCGGCCCAGTACTTC
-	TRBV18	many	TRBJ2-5	CASSTQETQYF	TGTGCCAGCTCAACTCAAGAGACCCAGTACTTC
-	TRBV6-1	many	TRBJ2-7	CASSELGSSYEQYF	TGTGCCAGCAGTGAACTCGGGTCCTCCTACGAGCAGTACTTC
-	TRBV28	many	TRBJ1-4	CASSLGGDEKLFF	TGTGCCAGCAGTTTAGGGGGGGATGAAAAACTGTTTTTT
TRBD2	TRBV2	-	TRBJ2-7	CVSRRTSGGYEHYF	TGTGTCAGCAGAAGGACTAGCGGGGGCTACGAGCATTACTTC
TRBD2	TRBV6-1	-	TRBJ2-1	CASCSGEYNEQFF	TGTGCCAGCTGTAGCGGGGAATACAATGAGCAGTTCTTC
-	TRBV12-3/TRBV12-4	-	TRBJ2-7	CASSLCGAGEQHF	TGTGCCAGCAGTTTGTGTGGAGCTGGCGAGCAGCACTTC
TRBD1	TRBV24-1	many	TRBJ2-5	CATSDWTGEQETQYF	TGTGCCACCAGTGATTGGACAGGAGAACAAGAGACCCAGTACTTC
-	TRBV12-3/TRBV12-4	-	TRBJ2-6	CARSPTGMGAKVLTF	TGTGCCAGAAGCCCAACAGGGATGGGGGCCAAAGTCCTGACTTTC
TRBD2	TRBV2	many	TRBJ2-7	CASSPVSGRVYEQYF	TGTGCCAGCAGCCCCGTGAGCGGGAGGGTATACGAGCAGTACTTC
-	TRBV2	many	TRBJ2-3	CASNTGTPGDTQYF	TGTGCCAGCAATACGGGGACCCCGGGCGATACGCAGTATTTT
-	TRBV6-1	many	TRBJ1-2	CASSTGAGGILWGYTF	TGTGCCAGCAGTACCGGCGCAGGTGGAATTCTGTGGGGCTACACCTTC
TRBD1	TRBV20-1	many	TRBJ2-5	CSATTGGSGETQYF	TGCAGTGCTACCACAGGGGGCTCGGGGGAGACCCAGTACTTC
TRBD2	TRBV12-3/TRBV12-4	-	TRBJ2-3	CASRRNTGTSGREGTDTQYF	TGTGCCAGCAGACGAAACACCGGGACTAGCGGGAGGGAGGGGACAGATACGCAGTATTTT
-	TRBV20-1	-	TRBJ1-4	CSARNYGTSRIEKLFF	TGCAGTGCTAGAAATTATGGGACATCTCGGATTGAAAAACTGTTTTTT
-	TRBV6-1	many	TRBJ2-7	CASSLLERAYEQYF	TGTGCCAGCAGTCTATTGGAGCGAGCCTACGAGCAGTACTTC
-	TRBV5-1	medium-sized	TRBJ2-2	CASGRVEGYTGELFF	TGCGCCAGCGGCCGGGTCGAGGGCTACACCGGGGAGCTGTTTTTT
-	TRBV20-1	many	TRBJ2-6	CSAPAPSGANVLTF	TGCAGTGCTCCGGCCCCCTCTGGGGCCAACGTCCTGACTTTC
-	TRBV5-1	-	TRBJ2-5	CASSWGYRRQETHYF	TGCGCCAGCAGCTGGGGGTACAGGCGGCAAGAGACCCACTACTTC
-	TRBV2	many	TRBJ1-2	CASSRNRRAEGGYTF	TGTGCCAGCAGTCGGAACCGCAGGGCCGAGGGCGGCTACACCTTC
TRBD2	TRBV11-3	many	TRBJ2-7	CASSYVTSGTPFYEQYF	TGTGCCAGCAGCTATGTGACTAGCGGGACCCCCTTCTACGAGCAGTACTTC
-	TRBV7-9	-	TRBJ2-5	CASSFDSNQETQYF	TGTGCCAGCAGCTTCGACAGTAACCAAGAGACCCAGTACTTC
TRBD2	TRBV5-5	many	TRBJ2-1	CASSLRLAGYNEQFF	TGTGCCAGCAGCTTGAGACTAGCGGGATACAATGAGCAGTTCTTC
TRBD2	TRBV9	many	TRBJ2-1	CASSPLAGGRLNEQFF	TGTGCCAGCAGCCCCTTAGCGGGAGGACGGCTCAATGAGCAGTTCTTC
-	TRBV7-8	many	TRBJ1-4	CASSFQGPTRWNEKLFF	TGTGCCAGCAGCTTTCAGGGACCGACCCGGTGGAATGAAAAACTGTTTTTT
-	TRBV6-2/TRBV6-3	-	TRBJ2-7	CASRPQSPVEQYF	TGTGCCAGCAGGCCTCAGAGTCCGGTCGAGCAGTACTTC
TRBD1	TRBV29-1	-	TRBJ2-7	CSVSGTGRYEQYF	TGCAGCGTCTCCGGGACAGGACGCTACGAGCAGTACTTC
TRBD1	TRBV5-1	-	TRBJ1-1	CASHRGVENTEAFF	TGCGCCAGCCACAGGGGTGTCGAAAACACTGAAGCTTTCTTT
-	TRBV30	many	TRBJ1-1	CAWSGTGQNTEAFF	TGTGCCTGGAGTGGAACCGGACAGAACACTGAAGCTTTCTTT